These T cell receptor beta chains were read from a single sample in a study of identical twins. TCRdb re-derived calls from the 5' RACE reads in MiXCR, one entry per CDR3 protein. Here the sample spans just under 550,000 distinct CDR3 sequences, approximately 16% being singletons. This sample was shared with a second study, whose subject was yellow fever vaccine responses in identical twins.

What was sequenced was CD4+ T cells sorted from blood. The source of these receptors is a woman aged 18-29 years in good health. The CDR3 runs from the conserved cysteine through the conserved F or W. The D gene is left open where the match is weak. Rows give clone size only sometimes, using once, few, many, or a class for an expanded clone.

TRBJ2-7	TRBV12-3/TRBV12-4	.	many	TGTGCCAGCACCATCGGTGGCAGCACCTACGAGCAGTACTTC	CASTIGGSTYEQYF
TRBJ2-4	TRBV7-9	TRBD1	few	TGTGCCAGCAGCGGTCCGGGACAGCCTGATCAGTACTTC	CASSGPGQPDQYF
TRBJ2-2	TRBV12-3/TRBV12-4	.	.	TGTGCCAGCAGCCCCGTAGGGACGGGCGGGGAGCTGTTTTTT	CASSPVGTGGELFF
TRBJ2-1	TRBV12-3/TRBV12-4	.	.	TGTGCCAGCAGTTTATCAGCCCATCGAGGTGAGCAGTTCTTC	CASSLSAHRGEQFF
TRBJ2-2	TRBV6-1	TRBD2	few	TGTGCCAGCACACGGGAGGGCCGTCCCGGGGAGCTGTTTTTT	CASTREGRPGELFF
TRBJ2-1	TRBV12-3/TRBV12-4	TRBD1	.	TGTGCCAGCAGTCCCGGGGTCAGGGGGCTCAATGAGCAGTTCTTC	CASSPGVRGLNEQFF
TRBJ2-6	TRBV3-1	.	.	TGTGCCAGCAGCCCCCCCCGCAGGCCCTTAGGGGTGGCCAACGTCCTGACTTTC	CASSPPRRPLGVANVLTF
TRBJ1-1	TRBV20-1	.	few	TGCAGTGCTACCCCAGTGCTTTTT	CSATPVLF
TRBJ2-1	TRBV7-8	.	.	TGTGCCAGCAGCTTAACTCAACCTACCTACAATGAGCAGTTCTTC	CASSLTQPTYNEQFF
TRBJ1-6	TRBV28	TRBD1	.	TGTGCCAGCACCCCCATGGACAGGGATAATTCACCCCTCCACTTT	CASTPMDRDNSPLHF
TRBJ2-2	TRBV10-3	TRBD2	.	TGTGCCATCAGGGGGACTAGCGGGACCACCGGGGAGCTGTTTTTT	CAIRGTSGTTGELFF
TRBJ2-7	TRBV28	.	few	TGTGCCAGCAGTCTACCACAGGGATACGAGCAGTACTTC	CASSLPQGYEQYF
TRBJ2-2	TRBV28	.	few	TGTGCCAGCAGTTTCTCGACTGCTATAACCGGGGAGCTGTTTTTT	CASSFSTAITGELFF
TRBJ2-3	TRBV10-3	.	.	TGTGCCATCAGGGGCAGCAGCACAGATACGCAGTATTTT	CAIRGSSTDTQYF
TRBJ2-1	TRBV15	.	many	TGTGCCACCAGCAGAGGTGGGGCCTACAATGAGCAGTTCTTC	CATSRGGAYNEQFF
TRBJ2-5	TRBV10-3	.	.	TGTGCCATCAGCCTACAGGGAGGAGAGACCCAGTACTTC	CAISLQGGETQYF
TRBJ1-5	TRBV12-3/TRBV12-4	.	many	TGTGCCAGCAGTTTGGTTCAGGGGAGGCAGCCCCAGCATTTT	CASSLVQGRQPQHF
TRBJ2-4	TRBV28	TRBD1	.	TGTGCCAGCAGTAACAGGGGGGCTGGGAACATTCAGTACTTC	CASSNRGAGNIQYF
TRBJ2-6	TRBV7-2	.	once	TGTGCCAGCAGCTTAGAGGGCGGGGCCCCAAACGTCCTGACTTTC	CASSLEGGAPNVLTF
TRBJ1-6	TRBV11-2	.	.	TGTGCCAGCAGCTTAGATCGGATGGGAAATTCACCCCTCCACTTT	CASSLDRMGNSPLHF
TRBJ2-2	TRBV20-1	.	.	TGCAGTGCTAGAGTTCCGGGGGCGGGGACCGGGGAGCTGTTTTTT	CSARVPGAGTGELFF
TRBJ2-7	TRBV11-3	.	.	TGTGCCAGCAGCTTAGGCCAGACTGCGAAATCCTACGAGCAGTACTTC	CASSLGQTAKSYEQYF
TRBJ2-5	TRBV3-1	.	.	TGTGCCAGCAGCCAAGCCTTACAGGGGGGGCAAGAGACCCAGTACTTC	CASSQALQGGQETQYF
TRBJ1-2	TRBV7-6	.	.	TGTGCCAGCAGCTTACCGGGGCTAGTGGGCTACACCTTC	CASSLPGLVGYTF
TRBJ1-2	TRBV12-3/TRBV12-4	.	few	TGTGCCAGCAGTTTTTCATCTGGCTACACCTTC	CASSFSSGYTF
TRBJ2-1	TRBV7-9	TRBD1	.	TGTGCCAGCAGCTTACGGGACAGCCCTAACAATGAGCAGTTCTTC	CASSLRDSPNNEQFF
TRBJ2-2	TRBV5-6	TRBD1	few	TGTGCCAGCAGCAAGACAGGGTTGGGCGCCGGGGAGCTGTTTTTT	CASSKTGLGAGELFF
TRBJ2-1	TRBV12-3/TRBV12-4	.	many	TGTGCCAGCAGTTTGATCGGGAGCACTATCGGCAATGAGCAGTTCTTC	CASSLIGSTIGNEQFF
TRBJ2-5	TRBV20-1	.	.	TGCAGTGCTAGAGAGGCGGGCCTCAGGGAGACCCAGTACTTC	CSAREAGLRETQYF
TRBJ2-5	TRBV7-2	.	few	TGTGCCAGCAGCTTAGGCGACTATAAAGAGACCCAGTACTTC	CASSLGDYKETQYF